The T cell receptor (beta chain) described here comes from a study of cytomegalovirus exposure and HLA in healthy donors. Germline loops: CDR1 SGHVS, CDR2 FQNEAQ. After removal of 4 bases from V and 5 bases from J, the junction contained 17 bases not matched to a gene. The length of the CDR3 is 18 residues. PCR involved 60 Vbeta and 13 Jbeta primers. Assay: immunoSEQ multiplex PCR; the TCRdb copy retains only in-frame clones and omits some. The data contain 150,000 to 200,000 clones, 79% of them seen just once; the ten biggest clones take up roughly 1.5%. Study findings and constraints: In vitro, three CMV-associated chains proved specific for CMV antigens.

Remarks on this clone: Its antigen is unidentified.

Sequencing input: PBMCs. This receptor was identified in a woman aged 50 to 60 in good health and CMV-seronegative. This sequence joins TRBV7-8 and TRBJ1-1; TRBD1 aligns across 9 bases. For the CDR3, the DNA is TGTGCCAGCAGCTCCCAAACGACAGGGGGATGGGGGGGGACTGAAGCTTTCTTT. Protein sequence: CASSSQTTGGWGGTEAFF.